This T cell receptor beta chain was obtained from a study of blood T cell repertoires in COVID-19. Study context: Samples taken during acute and convalescent COVID-19 were collected in the United States, Italy and Spain.

Clones were read by immunoSEQ multiplex PCR, and TCRdb kept only the in-frame ones, dropping some. The sample has hundreds of thousands of clones, roughly nine tenths seen once; the top ten hold approximately 0.9%. CDR1 is SGDLS and CDR2 is YYNGEE in the germline V gene. The V end was cut by 8 bases, the J end by 4 bases, with 18 bases between. The CDR3 length is 14 residues. Material for sequencing was peripheral blood. This sequence originates from a man in his late teens or twenties with COVID-19, enrolled during active disease. The chain employs TRBV9 and TRBJ1-2, with D possibly TRBD1 on 5 matching bases. The CDR3 region has the DNA TGTGCCAGAGTAGACAGTCCCGTCATCTATGGCTACACCTTC. Translated, it gives CARVDSPVIYGYTF. The variable domain in full, with the rest retrieved from reference TRBV9 and TRBJ1-2, is DSGVTQTPKHLITATGQRVTLRCSPRSGDLSVYWYQQSLDQGLQFLIQYYNGEERAKGNILERFSAQQFPDLHSELNLSSLELGDSALYFCARVDSPVIYGYTFGSGTRLTVV.